Listed below are T cell receptor beta chains from one sample, sequenced in a study of blood T cell repertoires in COVID-19. Clones were read by immunoSEQ multiplex PCR, and TCRdb kept only the in-frame ones, dropping some. This sample has 65,000 to 85,000 clones, with about 78% found just once. The sequenced sample was peripheral blood. The receptors were sampled from a human donor in a cohort sampled during active COVID-19. CDR3s include the opening cysteine and the closing phenylalanine or tryptophan. D genes are given only for firm matches. Clone size is given for some rows only: seen once, a few or many times, or a class if the clone is expanded.

j_call v_call cdr3_length d_call clone_size cdr3_aa cdr3_nt
TRBJ2-5 TRBV11-2 17 TRBD2 NA CASSPRWSGRYEETQYF TGTGCCAGCAGCCCCCGGTGGAGCGGGAGATATGAGGAGACCCAGTACTTC
TRBJ2-7 TRBV2 11 NA NA CASSSSLGQYF TGTGCCAGCAGTTCTAGCTTGGGGCAGTACTTC
TRBJ1-1 TRBV5-5 16 NA once CASSFFSPGDTTEAFF TGTGCCAGCAGCTTTTTTTCCCCTGGGGACACGACTGAAGCTTTCTTT
TRBJ1-3 TRBV3-1/TRBV3-2 17 TRBD1 NA CASSPEGRQGRINTIYF TGTGCCAGCAGCCCAGAAGGGCGACAGGGCCGAATAAACACCATATATTTT
TRBJ2-2 TRBV7-6 14 TRBD1 many CASSLTGDPGELFF TGTGCCAGCAGCCTGACAGGGGATCCCGGGGAGCTGTTTTTT
TRBJ1-4 TRBV7-9 12 NA NA CASSLEPGEMDF TGTGCCAGCAGCTTAGAGCCGGGGGAGATGGACTTT
TRBJ2-7 TRBV3-1/TRBV3-2 15 NA many CASSQEYQSSYEQYF TGTGCCAGCAGCCAGGAGTATCAGAGCTCCTACGAGCAGTACTTC
TRBJ2-4 TRBV6-2/TRBV6-3 12 NA NA CASSPAGNIQYF TGTGCCAGCAGCCCCGCGGGGAACATTCAGTACTTC
TRBJ1-1 TRBV5-1 11 NA NA CASSLGGGAFF TGCGCCAGCAGCTTGGGAGGGGGAGCTTTCTTT
TRBJ1-2 TRBV27 13 NA NA CASRSLGDYGYTF TGTGCCAGCAGGAGCCTGGGCGACTATGGCTACACCTTC
TRBJ2-3 TRBV29-1 15 NA NA CSGMDSPPDTDTQYF TGCAGCGGCATGGACAGTCCCCCTGACACAGATACGCAGTATTTT
TRBJ1-1 TRBV10-3 15 NA NA CAIRPTGEPSTEAFF TGTGCCATCAGGCCTACCGGGGAGCCGAGCACTGAAGCTTTCTTT
TRBJ2-5 TRBV5-1 15 NA NA CASSTQGQGWETQYF TGCGCCAGCAGCACACAGGGTCAGGGCTGGGAGACCCAGTACTTC
TRBJ2-2 TRBV9 16 TRBD1 medium-sized CASSVESRGRGGELFF TGTGCCAGCAGCGTAGAAAGCAGGGGGCGAGGAGGGGAGCTGTTTTTT
TRBJ1-1 TRBV6-6 13 NA NA CASREPADTEAFF TGTGCCAGCAGGGAGCCGGCGGACACTGAAGCTTTCTTT
TRBJ2-1 TRBV2 15 TRBD2 NA CASSRGRSAYNEQFF TGTGCCAGCAGTCGCGGGAGAAGCGCCTACAATGAGCAGTTCTTC
TRBJ2-1 TRBV25-1 12 NA NA CASSEILNEQFF TGTGCCAGCAGTGAGATTCTAAATGAGCAGTTCTTC
TRBJ1-6 TRBV14 16 TRBD1 NA CASSRGRGTANSPLHF TGTGCCAGCAGCCGCGGGAGGGGGACAGCAAATTCACCCCTCCACTTT
TRBJ2-7 TRBV29-1 13 NA NA CSAKGGNIYEQYF TGCAGCGCAAAAGGAGGGAATATCTACGAGCAGTACTTC
TRBJ2-4 TRBV6-8 17 TRBD1 NA CATLRDRDVSAKNIQYF TGTGCCACCCTCCGGGACAGGGACGTTTCAGCCAAAAACATTCAGTACTTC
TRBJ2-5 TRBV21-1 14 NA once CASIKKRRQETQYF TGTGCCAGCATTAAGAAGCGACGCCAAGAGACCCAGTACTTC
TRBJ2-1 TRBV27 15 TRBD1 NA CASTPGQGAYNEQFF TGTGCCAGCACCCCGGGACAGGGAGCTTACAATGAGCAGTTCTTC
TRBJ2-1 TRBV7-6 14 TRBD2 few CASSLGLAGNEQFF TGTGCCAGCAGCTTAGGACTAGCGGGTAATGAGCAGTTCTTC
TRBJ2-3 TRBV19 14 NA NA CASSVQQGSDTQYF TGTGCCAGTAGTGTCCAACAGGGTTCAGATACGCAGTATTTT
TRBJ2-1 TRBV5-6 13 NA NA CASSEPGYNEQFF TGTGCCAGCAGCGAACCGGGATACAATGAGCAGTTCTTC
TRBJ1-2 TRBV7-8 16 TRBD1 NA CASSLDWSGGLGGYTF TGTGCCAGCAGCTTAGACTGGTCAGGGGGACTCGGGGGCTACACCTTC
TRBJ1-1 TRBV9 17 NA NA CASSGQVGLGIDTEAFF TGTGCCAGCAGCGGACAGGTAGGGTTAGGTATTGACACTGAAGCTTTCTTT
TRBJ2-3 TRBV7-8 17 TRBD1 NA CASSFYRGTGYTDTQYF TGTGCCAGCAGCTTTTATAGAGGGACAGGGTACACAGATACGCAGTATTTT
TRBJ2-7 TRBV10-3 13 TRBD1 once CAIKTGGGREQYF TGTGCCATCAAGACAGGGGGAGGAAGGGAGCAGTACTTC
TRBJ1-2 TRBV29-1 13 TRBD1 once CSVEAGTDYGYTF TGCAGCGTTGAGGCCGGGACAGATTATGGCTACACCTTC
TRBJ2-3 TRBV5-1 18 TRBD2 NA CASSARLAGGTVRDTQYF TGCGCCAGCAGCGCCCGACTAGCGGGAGGCACGGTCCGTGATACGCAGTATTTT
TRBJ1-1 TRBV10-3 14 NA NA CATYRTEENTEAFF TGTGCCACCTACAGGACAGAGGAGAACACTGAAGCTTTCTTT
TRBJ2-1 TRBV4-3 17 TRBD2 NA CASSQSGLAGGHNEQFF TGCGCCAGCAGCCAATCGGGACTAGCGGGAGGCCACAATGAGCAGTTCTTC
TRBJ1-1 TRBV5-4 14 NA NA CASSLGGVGTEAFF TGTGCCAGCAGCTTGGGGGGAGTGGGCACTGAAGCTTTCTTT
TRBJ2-3 TRBV7-2 16 TRBD2 NA CASSLLAGGNTDTQYF TGTGCCAGCAGCTTATTAGCGGGGGGGAACACAGATACGCAGTATTTT
TRBJ2-1 TRBV10-3 15 TRBD1 NA CAISEIGTGSNEQFF TGTGCCATCAGTGAGATTGGGACAGGAAGCAATGAGCAGTTCTTC
TRBJ2-3 TRBV30 18 NA NA CAWSVRLNHHRRTDTQYF TGTGCCTGGAGTGTACGTCTAAACCACCATCGCCGCACAGATACGCAGTATTTT
TRBJ2-1 TRBV2 13 NA NA CASSKRGGNEQFF TGTGCCAGCAGTAAGAGGGGGGGGAATGAGCAGTTCTTC
TRBJ1-2 TRBV3-1/TRBV3-2 17 NA NA CASSQVWSPGLAAGYTF TGTGCCAGCAGCCAAGTATGGTCCCCAGGGCTTGCAGCTGGCTACACCTTC
TRBJ2-1 TRBV28 11 NA once CASSFSNEQFF TGTGCCAGCAGTTTCTCCAATGAGCAGTTCTTC
TRBJ1-1 TRBV5-1 14 TRBD1 NA CASSLAGTGLEAFF TGCGCCAGCAGCCTCGCCGGGACAGGACTTGAAGCTTTCTTT
TRBJ2-3 TRBV11-2 14 NA NA CASSFGLGTDTQYF TGTGCCAGCAGCTTCGGACTTGGCACAGATACGCAGTATTTT
TRBJ2-7 TRBV19 13 NA NA CASSPWSEGEQYF TGTGCCAGTAGTCCTTGGTCGGAGGGCGAGCAGTACTTC
TRBJ2-7 TRBV6-6 14 NA NA CASSYSWETYEQYF TGTGCCAGCAGTTACTCCTGGGAGACCTACGAGCAGTACTTC
TRBJ2-3 TRBV28 14 NA NA CASNSGQLTDTQYF TGTGCCAGCAATTCAGGACAACTCACAGATACGCAGTATTTT
TRBJ1-1 TRBV7-2 13 NA once CASSLAGVTEAFF TGTGCCAGCAGCTTAGCAGGGGTCACTGAAGCTTTCTTT
TRBJ1-4 TRBV5-1 19 TRBD1 NA CASSLGRTGKDARIEKLFF TGCGCCAGCAGCTTGGGACGGACAGGGAAGGACGCGCGAATCGAAAAACTGTTTTTT
TRBJ2-3 TRBV7-3 15 NA NA CASSLKAHYTDTQYF TGTGCCAGCAGCTTAAAAGCTCACTACACAGATACGCAGTATTTT
TRBJ1-1 TRBV19 16 NA NA CASSPATGRMNTEAFF TGTGCCAGTAGCCCCGCGACAGGCCGCATGAACACTGAAGCTTTCTTT
TRBJ2-1 TRBV7-9 15 TRBD2 NA CASTPSGLDRNEQFF TGTGCCAGCACCCCCTCGGGACTAGATCGCAATGAGCAGTTCTTC
TRBJ1-1 TRBV2 15 NA NA CASSERMPGYTEAFF TGTGCCAGCAGTGAAAGGATGCCAGGCTACACTGAAGCTTTCTTT